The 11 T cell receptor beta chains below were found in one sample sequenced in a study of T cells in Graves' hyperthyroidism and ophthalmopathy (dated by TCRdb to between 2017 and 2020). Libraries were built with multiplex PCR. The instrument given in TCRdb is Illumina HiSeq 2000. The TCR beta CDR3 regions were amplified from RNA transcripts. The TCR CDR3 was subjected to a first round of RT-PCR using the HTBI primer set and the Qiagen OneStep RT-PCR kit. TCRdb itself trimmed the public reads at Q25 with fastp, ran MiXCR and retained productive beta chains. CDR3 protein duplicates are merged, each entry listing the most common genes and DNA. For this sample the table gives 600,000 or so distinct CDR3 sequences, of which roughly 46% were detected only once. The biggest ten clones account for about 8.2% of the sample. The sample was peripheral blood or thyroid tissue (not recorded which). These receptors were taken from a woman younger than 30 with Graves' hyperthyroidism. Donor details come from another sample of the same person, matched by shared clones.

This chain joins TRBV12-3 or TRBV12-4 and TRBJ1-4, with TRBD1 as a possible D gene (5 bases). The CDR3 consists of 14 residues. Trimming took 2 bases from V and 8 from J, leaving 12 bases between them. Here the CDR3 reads CASSLRDRGEKLFF. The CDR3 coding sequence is TGTGCCAGCAGTTTAAGGGACCGGGGGGAAAAACTGTTTTTT.

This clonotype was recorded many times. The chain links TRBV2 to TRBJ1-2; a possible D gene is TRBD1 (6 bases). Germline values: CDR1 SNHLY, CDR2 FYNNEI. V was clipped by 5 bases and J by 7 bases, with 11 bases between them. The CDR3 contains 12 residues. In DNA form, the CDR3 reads TGTGCCAGCAGTTACAGGGAGAGTGGCTACACCTTC. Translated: CASSYRESGYTF.

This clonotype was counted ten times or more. CDR3: CASGTGGASYEQYF. The CDR3 coding sequence is TGTGCCAGCGGGACCGGGGGGGCGTCCTACGAGCAGTACTTC. The chain is built from TRBV7-2 and TRBJ2-7; 8 bases align to TRBD2. CDR1 is SGHTA, CDR2 FQGNSA, per germline. Trimming removed 8 bases from V and 1 base from J; junction bases left unmatched: 7. The CDR3 spans 14 residues.

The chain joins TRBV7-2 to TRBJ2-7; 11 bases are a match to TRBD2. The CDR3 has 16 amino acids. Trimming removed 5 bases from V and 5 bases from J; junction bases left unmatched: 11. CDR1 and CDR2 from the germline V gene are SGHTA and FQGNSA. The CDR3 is CASSLPGLAGNHEQYF. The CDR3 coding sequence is TGTGCCAGCAGCCTACCAGGACTAGCGGGTAACCACGAGCAGTACTTC.

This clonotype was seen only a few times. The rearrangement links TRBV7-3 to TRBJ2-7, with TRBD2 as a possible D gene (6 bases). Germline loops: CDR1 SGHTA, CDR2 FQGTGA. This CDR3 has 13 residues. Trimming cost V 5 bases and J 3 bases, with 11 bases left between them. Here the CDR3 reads CASSLLANYEQYF. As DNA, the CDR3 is TGTGCCAGCAGCCTTCTAGCGAACTACGAGCAGTACTTC.

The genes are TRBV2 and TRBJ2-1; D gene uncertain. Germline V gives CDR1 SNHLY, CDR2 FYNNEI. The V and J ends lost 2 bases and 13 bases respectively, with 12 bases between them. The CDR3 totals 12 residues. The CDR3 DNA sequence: TGTGCCAGCAGTGAAAGAAGGGTTGCTCAGTTCTTC. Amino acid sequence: CASSERRVAQFF.

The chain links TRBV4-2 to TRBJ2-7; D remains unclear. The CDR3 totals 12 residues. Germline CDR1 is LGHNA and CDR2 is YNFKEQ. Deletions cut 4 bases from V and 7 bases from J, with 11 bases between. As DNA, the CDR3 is TGTGCCAGCAGCCGATCTGTAGGGGAGCAGTACTTC. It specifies CASSRSVGEQYF.

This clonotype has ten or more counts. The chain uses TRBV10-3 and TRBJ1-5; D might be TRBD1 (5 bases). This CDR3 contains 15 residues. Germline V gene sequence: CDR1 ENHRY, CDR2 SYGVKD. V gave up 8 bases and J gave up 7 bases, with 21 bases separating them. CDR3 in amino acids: CAIAGTAENGQPQHF. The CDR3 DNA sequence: TGTGCCATCGCCGGGACGGCTGAGAATGGGCAGCCCCAGCATTTT.

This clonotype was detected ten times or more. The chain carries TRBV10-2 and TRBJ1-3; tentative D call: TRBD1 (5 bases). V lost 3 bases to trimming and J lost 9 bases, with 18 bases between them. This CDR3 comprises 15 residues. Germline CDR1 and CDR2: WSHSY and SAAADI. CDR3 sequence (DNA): TGCGCCAGCAGTGATTGGGAACCCGCCGGGGGCACCATATATTTT. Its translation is CASSDWEPAGGTIYF.

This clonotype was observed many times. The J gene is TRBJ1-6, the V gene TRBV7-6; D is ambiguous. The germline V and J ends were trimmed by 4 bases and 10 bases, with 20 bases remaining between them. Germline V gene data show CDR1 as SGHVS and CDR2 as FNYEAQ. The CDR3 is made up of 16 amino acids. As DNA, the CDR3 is TGTGCCAGCAGCTCAGCCGCTGAGGAGGAGAGGTCACCCCTCCACTTT. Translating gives CASSSAAEEERSPLHF. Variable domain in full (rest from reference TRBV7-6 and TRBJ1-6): GAGVSQSPRYKVTKRGQDVALRCDPISGHVSLYWYRQALGQGPEFLTYFNYEAQQDKSGLPNDRFSAERPEGSISTLTIQRTEQRDSAMYRCASSSAAEEERSPLHFGNGTRLTVT.

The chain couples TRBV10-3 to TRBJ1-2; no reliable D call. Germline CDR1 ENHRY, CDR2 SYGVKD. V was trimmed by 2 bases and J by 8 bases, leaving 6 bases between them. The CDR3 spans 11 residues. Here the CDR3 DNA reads TGTGCCATCAGTGAGGTGGTGGGCTACACCTTC. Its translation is CAISEVVGYTF.